The source of this T cell receptor beta chain is a study of early T cells in non-severe SARS-CoV-2 infection. Study information: Sequencing of bulk RNA from unsorted whole blood was done, without chain pairing. Whole-study findings and limits: The VDJdb matching leaned toward anti-spike CD8 responses and overlooked private and CD4 specificities.

The library protocol tagged individual cDNA molecules with unique molecular identifiers. TCRdb re-analysed the 5' RACE reads in MiXCR, keeping a single row per CDR3 protein. The sample shows roughly 20,000 distinct CDR3 sequences, around 5% of them seen only once. As concerns this clonotype: What it binds is unknown.

V lost 0 bases and J 2 bases, leaving 4 bases between the germline ends. CDR1 MNHEY and CDR2 SVGAGI come from the germline V gene. CDR3 length: 13 residues. Sequenced sample: whole blood. The source is an adult who was a healthcare worker with PCR-confirmed SARS-CoV-2 infection or an uninfected control (not recorded which). The gene calls are TRBV6-5 and TRBJ1-1; no reliable D call. CDR3 coding DNA: TGTGCCAGCAGTTACTCGGAAAACACTGAAGCTTTCTTT. Its protein product is CASSYSENTEAFF.